The 15 T cell receptor beta chains presented below share a single source sample, sequenced in a study of T-cell memory formation after mild COVID-19. TCRdb called the 5' RACE reads again in MiXCR, with one record for every CDR3 protein. The profile covers nearly 110,000 distinct CDR3 sequences, with approximately 15% appearing a single time and around 43% taken by the ten largest. Sequenced input: PBMCs or a T cell subset sorted from them (not recorded which). These receptors all stem from a man in his late teens or twenties who had mild COVID-19 (a few samples of this study predate the infection). Cell type and time point are not known.

The table lists this clonotype with many counts. The chain couples TRBV11-2 to TRBJ2-5; D is perhaps TRBD1 or TRBD2 (6 bases each). The CDR3 sequence is 16 residues long. Trimming took 4 bases from V and 4 from J, leaving 19 bases between them. CDR1 is SGHAT, CDR2 FQNNGV, per germline. The CDR3 DNA is TGTGCCAGCAGCTCCCCCTGGGCGGGACACGTAGAGACCCAGTACTTC. Translation gives CASSSPWAGHVETQYF.

The gene calls are TRBV4-1 and TRBJ2-7, with D perhaps TRBD2 (6 bases). Trimming removed 4 bases from V and 0 bases from J, with 13 bases in between. This CDR3 contains 15 residues. Germline V CDR1 and CDR2: MGHRA, YSYEKL. CDR3 in amino acids: CASSPGGISSYEQYF. The CDR3 DNA follows: TGCGCCAGCAGCCCTGGAGGGATAAGCTCCTACGAGCAGTACTTC.

This clonotype was found many times. V usage is TRBV7-9 and J usage is TRBJ1-1; 7 bases are shared with TRBD1. The germline gives CDR1 SEHNR, CDR2 FQNEAQ (reference sequence). This CDR3 region has 13 residues. J was trimmed by 2 bases and V by 4 bases; bases with no gene match: 1. CDR3 in DNA: TGTGCCAGCAGCTCAGGGGGAAACACTGAAGCTTTCTTT. This codes for CASSSGGNTEAFF.

This clonotype was picked up a small number of times. The V gene is TRBV4-1, the J gene TRBJ2-3; tentatively, D is TRBD2 (5 bases). CDR3 length equals 15 residues. V lost 0 bases and J lost 4, with 11 bases in between. Germline V lookup: CDR1 MGHRA, CDR2 YSYEKL. CDR3 DNA: TGCGCCAGCAGCCAAGATCGGGGTTTGGCAGATACGCAGTATTTT. This sequence encodes CASSQDRGLADTQYF.

This clonotype was seen a few times. The rearrangement uses TRBV7-9 and TRBJ1-5; the D gene is possibly TRBD1 (5 bases). The V end was cut by 5 bases, the J end by 7 bases, with 18 bases between. CDR3 length equals 15 residues. In germline, CDR1 is SEHNR, CDR2 FQNEAQ (reference sequence). The CDR3 coding sequence is TGTGCCAGCAGCACTGCGGGACCGGGGATGCAGCCCCAGCATTTT. Its protein is CASSTAGPGMQPQHF.

This clonotype was seen only a few times. This chain connects TRBV7-6 to TRBJ1-3; 11 positions agree with TRBD1. J lost 2 bases, V lost 3 bases, and 0 bases had no gene match. The CDR3 has 15 residues. Looked up from germline, CDR1 is SGHVS and CDR2 is FNYEAQ. This chain's CDR3 is CASSLGQGAGNTIYF. The CDR3 DNA is TGTGCCAGCAGCTTGGGACAGGGGGCTGGAAACACCATATATTTT.

The table lists this clonotype with a few counts. V gene TRBV6-5 combines with J gene TRBJ1-5; 8 nucleotides line up with TRBD1. CDR1 is MNHEY and CDR2 is SVGAGI in the germline V gene. This CDR3 has 14 residues. V lost 0 bases and J lost 7; bases outside the gene matches: 2. This CDR3 is CASSYSTGGQPQHF. CDR3 DNA: TGTGCCAGCAGTTACTCAACAGGGGGGCAGCCCCAGCATTTT.

The chain joins TRBV19 to TRBJ2-7; no definite D call. Trimming cost V 5 bases and J 3 bases, with 11 bases left between them. The CDR3 totals 13 residues. Germline CDR1 reads LNHDA; CDR2 reads SQIVND (reference sequence). The CDR3, as DNA: TGTGCCAGTAGTTCGACCTCTCTCTACGAGCAGTACTTC. Its protein product is CASSSTSLYEQYF.

The sample holds many counts of this clonotype. The chain combines TRBV6-2 or TRBV6-3 with TRBJ1-5, with 11 bases that match TRBD1. This CDR3 contains 15 residues. Looked up from germline, CDR1 is MNHEY and CDR2 is SVGEGT. Trimming at V came to 2 bases and at J to 10 bases, leaving 7 bases not matched to a gene. Written as DNA, the CDR3 is TGTGCCAGCAGTTACACGGGACAGGGGGGTCGACCCCAGCATTTT. It encodes CASSYTGQGGRPQHF.

This clonotype appeared a few times. The chain combines TRBV4-2 with TRBJ2-1; 9 nucleotides match TRBD1. The CDR3 extends over 15 amino acids. Germline values: CDR1 LGHNA, CDR2 YNFKEQ. Trimming took 1 base from V and 6 from J; bases not matched to a gene: 4. The CDR3 loop reads CASSQAGQGSNEQFF. The CDR3 bases are TGTGCCAGCAGCCAAGCGGGACAGGGCTCCAATGAGCAGTTCTTC.

There are many counts of this clonotype. The chain links TRBV5-1 to TRBJ2-1, with 10 bases fitting TRBD2. V shed 1 base, J shed 2 bases, and the junction held 3 bases outside the gene matches. From germline, CDR1 is SGHRS and CDR2 YFSETQ. This CDR3 has 16 residues. Here the CDR3 reads CASSLLSGGAYNEQFF. CDR3 DNA: TGCGCCAGCAGCTTGCTAAGCGGGGGGGCCTACAATGAGCAGTTCTTC.

The rearrangement links TRBV23-1 to TRBJ2-1; D might be TRBD1 (6 bases). TRBV23-1 is annotated as an ORF whose role is uncertain. This CDR3 comprises 13 residues. V dropped 0 bases and J dropped 11 bases, with 11 bases sitting between them. CDR3 bases: TGCGCCAGCAGTCAATCCTCAGGACAGAAGCAGTTCTTC. The encoded protein is CASSQSSGQKQFF.

In its sample, this clonotype was seen many times. The gene calls are TRBV4-1 and TRBJ2-4, with 7 bases matching TRBD1. V trimming: 3 bases; J trimming: 1 base; junction bases outside the gene matches: 3. This CDR3 spans 15 amino acids. CDR1 and CDR2 (germline): MGHRA, YSYEKL. CDR3 in DNA: TGCGCCAGCAGCCAGGGACAGCTGGCCAAAAACATTCAGTACTTC. As protein: CASSQGQLAKNIQYF.

The table lists this clonotype with many counts. The rearrangement links TRBV20-1 to TRBJ1-2; no clear D gene. Trimming pared 0 bases from V and 4 bases from J, leaving 12 bases between. Germline V gives CDR1 DFQATT, CDR2 SNEGSKA (reference sequence). This CDR3 region has 14 residues. The CDR3 DNA reads TGCAGTGCTAGAGATCCGTTGAGTGGCTATGGCTACACCTTC. Encoded protein: CSARDPLSGYGYTF.

This clonotype was seen a few times. The V call is TRBV12-5, the J call TRBJ2-2; D may be TRBD1 (5 bases). Trimming pared 3 bases from V and 6 bases from J, leaving 14 bases between. The CDR3 is 15 amino acids. Germline CDR1 reads LGHNT; CDR2 reads FRNRAP. In nucleotides, the CDR3 is TGTGCTAGTGGTTTAATCCGGACACACGCCGGGGAGCTGTTTTTT. This sequence encodes CASGLIRTHAGELFF.